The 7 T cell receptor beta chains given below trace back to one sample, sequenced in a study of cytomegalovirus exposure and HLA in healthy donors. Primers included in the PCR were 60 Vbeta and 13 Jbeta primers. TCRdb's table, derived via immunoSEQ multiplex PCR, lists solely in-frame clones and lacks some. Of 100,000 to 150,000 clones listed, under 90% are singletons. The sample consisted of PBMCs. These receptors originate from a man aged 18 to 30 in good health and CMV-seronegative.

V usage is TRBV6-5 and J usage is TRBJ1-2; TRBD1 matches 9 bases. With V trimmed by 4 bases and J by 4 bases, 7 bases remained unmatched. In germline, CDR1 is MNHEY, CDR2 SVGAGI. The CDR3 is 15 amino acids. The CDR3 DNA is TGTGCCAGCAGTTTGGAGGGACAGGGATTCTATGGCTACACCTTC. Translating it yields CASSLEGQGFYGYTF.

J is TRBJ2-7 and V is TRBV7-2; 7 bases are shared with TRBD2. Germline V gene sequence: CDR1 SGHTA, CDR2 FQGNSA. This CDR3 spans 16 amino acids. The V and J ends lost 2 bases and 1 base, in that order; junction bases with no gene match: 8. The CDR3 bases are TGTGCCAGCAGCTTATCCGGGGGGAAGTTGTCCTACGAGCAGTACTTC. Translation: CASSLSGGKLSYEQYF.

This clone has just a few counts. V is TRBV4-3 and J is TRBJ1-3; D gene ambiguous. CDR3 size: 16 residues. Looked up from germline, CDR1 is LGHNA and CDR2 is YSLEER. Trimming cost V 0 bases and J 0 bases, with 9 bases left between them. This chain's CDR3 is CASSQEGAYSGNTIYF. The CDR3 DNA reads TGCGCCAGCAGCCAAGAGGGAGCCTACTCTGGAAACACCATATATTTT.

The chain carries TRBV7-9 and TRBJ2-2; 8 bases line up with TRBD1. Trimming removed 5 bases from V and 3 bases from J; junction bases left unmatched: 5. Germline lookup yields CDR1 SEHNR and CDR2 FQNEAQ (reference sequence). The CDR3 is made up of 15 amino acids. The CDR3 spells CASSEDRAYTGELFF. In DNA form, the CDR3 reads TGTGCCAGCAGCGAGGACAGGGCTTACACCGGGGAGCTGTTTTTT.

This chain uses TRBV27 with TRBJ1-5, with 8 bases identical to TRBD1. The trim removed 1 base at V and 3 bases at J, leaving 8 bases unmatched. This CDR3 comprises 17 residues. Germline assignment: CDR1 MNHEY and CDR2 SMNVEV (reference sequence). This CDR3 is CASSLLRTGGLNQPQHF. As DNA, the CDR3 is TGTGCCAGCAGTTTATTGCGTACAGGGGGACTCAATCAGCCCCAGCATTTT.

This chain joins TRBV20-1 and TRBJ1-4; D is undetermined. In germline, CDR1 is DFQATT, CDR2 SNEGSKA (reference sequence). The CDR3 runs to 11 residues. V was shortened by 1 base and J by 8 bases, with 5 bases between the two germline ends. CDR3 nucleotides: TGCAGTGCTAGAGGAGAGGAAAAACTGTTTTTT. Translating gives CSARGEEKLFF.

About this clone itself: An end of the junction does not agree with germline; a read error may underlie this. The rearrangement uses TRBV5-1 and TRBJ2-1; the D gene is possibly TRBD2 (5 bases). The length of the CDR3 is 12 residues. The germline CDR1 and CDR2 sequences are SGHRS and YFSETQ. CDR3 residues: CASSLEAGVRIF. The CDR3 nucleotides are TGCGCCAGCAGCTTGGAGGCGGGCGTAAGGATCTTC.